Each of the 7 T cell receptor beta chains below was sequenced from the same sample in a study of blood T cell repertoires in COVID-19. The method was immunoSEQ multiplex PCR; TCRdb's version includes in-frame clones alone and lacks a portion of them. The sample lists about 220,000 clones, over 75% occurring once. The sequencing input was peripheral blood. The receptors here all came from a human donor in a cohort sampled during active COVID-19.

This sequence joins TRBV7-3 and TRBJ2-1; 9 bases line up with TRBD2. Germline assignment: CDR1 SGHTA and CDR2 FQGTGA. The CDR3 contains 14 residues. V lost 5 bases, J lost 9 bases, and 8 bases stayed unmatched. DNA of the CDR3: TGTGCCAGCAGCCTTAGCGGGAGTGGGAGTGAGCAGTTCTTC. It encodes CASSLSGSGSEQFF. The whole variable domain, remainder taken from reference TRBV7-3 and TRBJ2-1, is GAGVSQTPSNKVTEKGKYVELRCDPISGHTALYWYRQSLGQGPEFLIYFQGTGAADDSGLPNDRFFAVRPEGSVSTLKIQRTERGDSAVYLCASSLSGSGSEQFFGPGTRLTVL.

This chain's CDR3 is CASSFLQGDTQYF. In DNA form, the CDR3 reads TGTGCCAGCAGCTTCCTACAGGGAGATACGCAGTATTTT. V gene TRBV11-3 combines with J gene TRBJ2-3; D possibly corresponds to TRBD1 (6 bases). The germline V and J ends were trimmed by 3 bases and 5 bases, with 9 bases remaining between them. The CDR3 runs 13 residues. The V gene's germline CDR1 is SGHNT and CDR2 YENEEA.

V gene TRBV12-5 combines with J gene TRBJ1-4, with 9 positions matching TRBD1. V gave up 0 bases and J gave up 7 bases; unmatched junction bases: 6. Per the germline V gene, CDR1 is LGHNT and CDR2 is FRNRAP. The CDR3 consists of 16 residues. CDR3 loop: CASGLVPLTGGEKLFF. DNA for the CDR3: TGTGCTAGTGGTTTGGTACCCCTGACAGGGGGTGAAAAACTGTTTTTT.

By sample share, this clone is medium-sized. The chain couples TRBV27 to TRBJ2-3, with 7 nucleotides matching TRBD2. Germline lookup yields CDR1 MNHEY and CDR2 SMNVEV (reference sequence). The CDR3 covers 14 residues. With 2 bases clipped from V and 9 bases from J, the junction kept 8 bases outside the gene matches. The CDR3 loop reads CASSLRWGGDTQYF. CDR3 coding DNA: TGTGCCAGCAGTTTAAGATGGGGGGGGGACACGCAGTATTTT.

This clone has a single count. The V and J genes are TRBV29-1 and TRBJ1-2, with D unclear. The CDR3 runs 12 residues. V lost 3 bases to trimming and J lost 2 bases, with 7 bases between them. Germline CDR1 and CDR2: SQVTM and ANQGSEA. The CDR3 DNA reads TGCAGCGTTGAGGGCAGCAACTATGGCTACACCTTC. The encoded protein is CSVEGSNYGYTF.

The CDR3 reads CRGSSGSRRVGYTF. The CDR3 DNA sequence: TGCAGGGGTAGTTCCGGGTCCCGGAGAGTTGGCTACACCTTC. V is TRBV20-1 and J is TRBJ1-2; D call uncertain. Germline V lookup: CDR1 DFQATT, CDR2 SNEGSKA (reference sequence). The CDR3 is made up of 14 amino acids.

This clone was counted only a few times. This chain connects TRBV2 to TRBJ2-2; 10 bases map to TRBD2. J lost 8 bases, V lost 4 bases, and 13 bases had no gene match. This CDR3 has 17 residues. CDR1 is SNHLY, CDR2 FYNNEI, per germline. CDR3: CASSVARLAGDGGELFF. The CDR3 DNA is TGTGCCAGCAGTGTTGCCAGGCTAGCGGGAGACGGGGGGGAGCTGTTTTTT.